This TCR beta chain was documented in a study of blood T cell repertoires in COVID-19. About the study: Sources were T cells, B-cell-depleted T cells, or PBMCs; the material itself was cDNA or gDNA.

This clone was picked up a small number of times. CDR1 is SEHNR, CDR2 FQNEAQ, per germline (reference sequence). Trimming at V came to 3 bases and at J to 7 bases, leaving 3 bases not matched to a gene. The CDR3 is made up of 13 amino acids. Clinical history reported by participants formed the basis on which cohorts were assigned. The data were produced by immunoSEQ multiplex PCR, yet TCRdb's version contains in-frame clones alone and is incomplete. The sample holds roughly 150,000 clones, about four fifths seen once. The TCR originated in a woman aged 55-70 years who had recovered from COVID-19. The sequencing sample was made of PBMCs or T cells enriched from blood (not recorded which). The chain carries TRBV7-9 and TRBJ1-1; 9 bases agree with TRBD1. The CDR3 DNA reads as TGTGCCAGCAGCTTGGGGACAGGGCTTGAAGCTTTCTTT. Protein product: CASSLGTGLEAFF.